Listed here are 13 T cell receptor beta chains from one sample, sequenced in a study of regulatory T cells. The primer mix had 52 TRBV and 13 TRBJ primers. Method: immunoSEQ multiplex PCR; TCRdb's copy keeps in-frame clones and lacks some. Of 10,000 or so clones listed, about 80% were seen once; the top ten hold roughly a tenth. The material sequenced was CD8+ T cells sorted from blood. The receptors derive from a person aged 18 to 30 with CD3G deficiency.

J is TRBJ2-7 and V is TRBV28, with 9 nucleotides matching TRBD2. This CDR3 comprises 14 residues. The ends lost 3 bases at V and 3 bases at J; junction bases unmatched: 3. Germline lookup yields CDR1 MDHEN and CDR2 SYDVKM. The CDR3 spells CASSLVTSGYEQYF. Here the CDR3 DNA reads TGTGCCAGCAGTTTGGTGACTAGCGGCTACGAGCAGTACTTC.

The J gene is TRBJ2-7, the V gene TRBV21-1; whether TRBD1, the table's D call, matches the DNA was not checked. TRBV21-1 corresponds to a pseudogene. This CDR3 spans 16 amino acids. CDR3 sequence (DNA): TGTGCCAGCAGCAAAGCGCTAAGGGACAGGGAATACGAGCAGTACTTC. The encoded protein is CASSKALRDREYEQYF.

The chain has TRBV7-9 and TRBJ2-3; a weak D match, TRBD2 (5 bases). Trimming shortened V by 5 bases and J by 7 bases, and 16 bases separated the two germline ends. The CDR3 contains 14 residues. Germline CDR1 is SEHNR and CDR2 is FQNEAQ (reference sequence). CDR3 residues: CASSPRLGGHTQYF. The DNA for the CDR3 is TGTGCCAGCAGCCCGCGACTGGGCGGGCATACGCAGTATTTT.

This clone has a single count. CDR3: CASSSIRDPRAEAFF. CDR3 sequence (DNA): TGTGCCAGCAGTTCAATCCGGGACCCGAGGGCTGAAGCTTTCTTT. The genes are TRBV28 and TRBJ1-1, with a weak D call TRBD1 (5 bases). The CDR3 length is 15 residues. Germline lookup yields CDR1 MDHEN and CDR2 SYDVKM. V was clipped by 4 bases and J by 6 bases, with 18 bases between them.

The V call is TRBV6-1, the J call TRBJ2-7; 7 bases fit TRBD2. From germline, CDR1 is MNHNS and CDR2 SASEGT. J gave up 6 bases and V 7 bases, and 9 bases lay outside the gene matches. This CDR3 has 13 residues. The CDR3 loop is CASNEAGRTEQYF. CDR3 bases: TGTGCCAGCAACGAAGCCGGGAGGACCGAGCAGTACTTC.

This chain uses TRBV13 with TRBJ2-3, with 7 positions matching TRBD2. This CDR3 is built from 13 residues. In germline, CDR1 is PRHDT, CDR2 FYEKMQ (reference sequence). The junction had 2 bases not matched to a gene; V was cut back by 2 bases and J by 6 bases. The CDR3 nucleotides read TGTGCCAGCAGCTTACGCGGGAGTGATACGCAGTATTTT. Its protein is CASSLRGSDTQYF.

The genes are TRBV13 and TRBJ2-3; 8 bases are a match to TRBD2. CDR1 PRHDT and CDR2 FYEKMQ come from the germline V gene (reference sequence). The J segment lost 6 bases and the V segment lost 5 bases, leaving 10 bases of the junction unmatched. The CDR3 is 15 residues long. The DNA for the CDR3 is TGTGCCAGCAGCCCCCCGGGGGGCGGGAGGGATACGCAGTATTTT. Translated, it gives CASSPPGGGRDTQYF.

This clone was counted between two and nine times. The V gene is TRBV28, the J gene TRBJ1-1; possibly TRBD1 for D (6 bases). CDR1 and CDR2 (germline): MDHEN, SYDVKM. V lost 9 bases, J lost 1 base, and 9 bases lay in between. This CDR3 spans 12 amino acids. CDR3 residues: CASSRGNTEAFF. In DNA, the CDR3 is TGTGCCAGTAGCAGGGGGAACACTGAAGCTTTCTTT.

The chain employs TRBV13 and TRBJ2-3; perhaps TRBD2 as D (6 bases). The CDR3 length is 15 residues. Trimming pared 4 bases from V and 3 bases from J, leaving 14 bases between. Germline values: CDR1 PRHDT, CDR2 FYEKMQ (reference sequence). The CDR3 DNA reads TGTGCCAGCAGCTCGAGGGCCGGGAGAACAGATACGCAGTATTTT. Its protein product is CASSSRAGRTDTQYF.

This chain links TRBV28 with TRBJ1-1; 9 positions agree with TRBD1. From germline, CDR1 is MDHEN and CDR2 SYDVKM. The CDR3 extends over 14 amino acids. The V gene end was trimmed by 4 bases and the J gene end by 4 bases; junction bases not matched to a gene: 4. CDR3 region: CASSSMDRGTEAFF. CDR3 coding DNA: TGTGCCAGCAGTTCTATGGACAGGGGCACTGAAGCTTTCTTT.

V usage is TRBV19 and J usage is TRBJ1-1, with TRBD1 as a possible D gene (5 bases). The CDR3 consists of 14 residues. The germline CDR1 and CDR2 sequences are LNHDA and SQIVND (reference sequence). The germline V and J ends were trimmed by 5 bases and 6 bases, with 16 bases remaining between them. The CDR3 loop is CASSAPQRGPEAFF. The DNA of the CDR3 is TGTGCCAGTAGTGCCCCCCAAAGGGGACCTGAAGCTTTCTTT.

The J gene is TRBJ2-1, the V gene TRBV28; TRBD1 might be the D (5 bases). V was cut by 3 bases and J by 3 bases, with 6 bases left in between. This CDR3 contains 13 residues. The germline V gene encodes CDR1 MDHEN and CDR2 SYDVKM. The CDR3 nucleotides are TGTGCCAGCAGTTTCGACAGCTACAATGAGCAGTTCTTC. The encoded protein is CASSFDSYNEQFF.

This clone was seen a handful of times. V is TRBV6-1 and J is TRBJ2-7; D is unclear. Germline V gene data show CDR1 as MNHNS and CDR2 as SASEGT. With 1 base removed from V and 3 bases from J, the gap between germline ends came to 10 bases. The CDR3 is 14 amino acids. The CDR3 bases are TGTGCCAGCAGTGAAGGTGGAGCCCTCTACGAGCAGTACTTC. As protein: CASSEGGALYEQYF.